What follows describes a single T cell receptor (beta chain). This clonotype was detected many times. The clone's antigen remains unknown. Base-call qualities are not available, and no considerably larger clone is one nucleotide away. The sample is drawn from a study of response to subunit inactivated influenza vaccine (dated by TCRdb to 2016 to 2018). Regarding the complete study: Deep quantitative profiling of the T cell receptor repertoire was used in the study to follow responses to a trivalent subunit inactivated influenza vaccine.

Library creation used RT-PCR. The listed sequencing device is Illumina HiSeq 2500. TCRdb redid the processing of the public reads, applying fastp at Q25 and MiXCR, and retained in-frame beta chains. Each CDR3 protein gets just one entry, which takes the most common genes and DNA from the rows behind it. For this sample the table gives about 300,000 distinct CDR3 sequences, of which 20% to 25% were detected only once. The ten top clones hold roughly 10% of the sample. The germline V gene sets CDR1 to LGHNA and CDR2 to YSLEER. The CDR3 covers 16 residues, taking in both the cysteine and the phenylalanine. Only the CDR3 region is kept as DNA, spanning 48 bases read in frame from base 1. V is clipped by 0 bases and J by 1 base, and the sequence between their germline boundaries is 12 bases long. Results the study describes overall, beyond this receptor: The authors proposed that each seasonal influenza vaccination may bring in only a limited number of new T cells.

Here the sequenced sample was PBMCs from blood, taken 21 months after vaccination. This sequence uses TRBV4-3 and TRBJ1-1, with the identity of the D gene unclear. The receptor was derived from a man aged 45 to 70 who received an inactivated influenza vaccine. Donor details come from another sample of the same person, matched by shared clones. The CDR3 protein: CASSQDWLTENTEAFF. The nucleotide sequence is TGCGCCAGCAGCCAAGATTGGCTGACGGAGAACACTGAAGCTTTCTTT.